The 18 T cell receptor beta chains listed next were all sequenced from one sample in a study of CD8+CD57+ T cells in acquired aplastic anemia. Profiles of TCR beta VDJ and CDR3 were generated from a genomic DNA template. TCRdb reprocessed the reads with MiXCR, giving one entry per CDR3 protein. There are around 170,000 distinct CDR3 sequences in the sample; about three fifths occur only once, and 45% to 55% lies in the top ten. Source material: sorted CD4+, CD8+, or CD8+CD57+ T cells (not recorded which) from PBMCs. The receptor source for this set is a human donor in good health.

This clonotype has only one observation. J is TRBJ2-7 and V is TRBV11-3; a weak D match, TRBD2 (6 bases). Trimming cost V 0 bases and J 7 bases, with 13 bases left between them. Germline lookup yields CDR1 SGHNT and CDR2 YENEEA. The CDR3 is 14 amino acids. The CDR3 is CASSLDWGGHEQYF. The CDR3 DNA reads as TGTGCCAGCAGCTTAGACTGGGGAGGACATGAGCAGTACTTC.

The rearrangement joins TRBV7-9 to TRBJ2-3; D is ambiguous. The CDR3 length is 15 residues. Germline CDR1 is SEHNR and CDR2 is FQNEAQ (reference sequence). The V and J ends lost 1 base and 5 bases respectively, with 13 bases between them. This chain's CDR3 is CASSLGSQRIDTQYF. CDR3 in DNA: TGTGCCAGCAGCTTAGGATCCCAACGGATAGATACGCAGTATTTT. Supplemented by reference TRBV7-9 and TRBJ2-3, the full variable domain reads DTGVSQNPRHKITKRGQNVTFRCDPISEHNRLYWYRQTLGQGPEFLTYFQNEAQLEKSRLLSDRFSAERPKGSFSTLEIQRTEQGDSAMYLCASSLGSQRIDTQYFGPGTRLTVL.

V is TRBV7-9 and J is TRBJ2-6, with TRBD1 identical over 8 bases. Germline V gene sequence: CDR1 SEHNR, CDR2 FQNEAQ (reference sequence). The V gene end was trimmed by 2 bases and the J gene end by 15 bases; junction bases not matched to a gene: 9. This CDR3 has 14 amino acids. This chain's CDR3 is CASSLRDRSISLTF. CDR3 DNA: TGTGCCAGCAGCTTAAGGGACAGGTCCATCTCCCTGACTTTC.

CDR3 DNA: TGTGCCATCAGTGAGACCGATGAGCAGTTCTTC. It specifies CAISETDEQFF. The chain uses TRBV10-3 and TRBJ2-1; no clear D gene. This CDR3 comprises 11 residues. Germline V gives CDR1 ENHRY, CDR2 SYGVKD. Trimming removed 2 bases from V and 8 bases from J, with 4 bases in between.

This rearrangement joins TRBV7-9 to TRBJ1-2; no reliable D call. The CDR3 is 12 residues long. Germline V gene lookup returns CDR1 SEHNR and CDR2 FQNEAQ (reference sequence). Trimming pared 7 bases from V and 14 bases from J, leaving 20 bases between. CDR3 residues: CASTDGWTGETF. CDR3 sequence (DNA): TGTGCCAGCACCGATGGTTGGACTGGGGAGACCTTC.

This chain joins TRBV20-1 and TRBJ1-1, with no clear D. CDR1 is DFQATT, CDR2 SNEGSKA, per germline (reference sequence). V gave up 3 bases and J gave up 1 base, with 6 bases separating them. This CDR3 has 12 residues. CDR3 sequence (DNA): TGCAGTGCTAGTCAGCCGAACACTGAAGCTTTCTTT. It encodes CSASQPNTEAFF.

J is TRBJ2-7 and V is TRBV6-5; a possible D gene is TRBD2 (6 bases). The V gene lost 6 bases and the J gene lost 3 bases, with 18 bases spanning the gap. Germline lookup yields CDR1 MNHEY and CDR2 SVGAGI. CDR3 size: 15 residues. The DNA for the CDR3 is TGTGCCAGCAGCCCCTCGGTAGCGGCGCTCTACGAGCAGTACTTC. It translates to CASSPSVAALYEQYF.

The chain employs TRBV10-3 and TRBJ2-1; D remains ambiguous. Trimming took off 1 base at V and 0 bases at J, with 13 bases between the two ends. Germline CDR1 ENHRY, CDR2 SYGVKD. The CDR3 has 17 amino acids. The CDR3 bases are TGTGCCATCAGTGAGTTAGTGGTTGTTAGCTCCTACAATGAGCAGTTCTTC. This gives the protein CAISELVVVSSYNEQFF.

This clonotype was observed at least ten times. The V call is TRBV7-3, the J call TRBJ2-7, with 13 bases identical to TRBD2. CDR1 SGHTA and CDR2 FQGTGA come from the germline V gene. V was pared by 5 bases and J by 3 bases, with 4 bases of the junction left unmatched. The CDR3 runs to 15 residues. The CDR3 coding sequence is TGTGCCAGCAGCGTCGGACTAGCGGGAGACTACGAGCAGTACTTC. It is translated as CASSVGLAGDYEQYF.

CDR3 sequence (DNA): TGTGCCACCGGTCCGGCGGCAACCTACGAGCAGTACTTC. Protein: CATGPAATYEQYF. The chain employs TRBV2 and TRBJ2-7; no definite D call. V lost 10 bases, J lost 2 bases, and 15 bases lay in between. Per germline, CDR1 SNHLY and CDR2 FYNNEI. The length of the CDR3 is 13 residues.

This clonotype was counted once. The chain uses TRBV5-1 and TRBJ2-5; 9 nucleotides agree with TRBD1. Per germline, CDR1 SGHRS and CDR2 YFSETQ. The CDR3 is 15 amino acids. V lost 4 bases and J lost 5; bases outside the gene matches: 9. CDR3 loop: CASSPDRGRTETQYF. The CDR3 bases are TGCGCCAGCAGCCCGGACAGGGGCCGGACGGAGACCCAGTACTTC.

The rearrangement uses TRBV20-1 and TRBJ1-1, with no clear D. V lost 5 bases, J lost 1 base, and 5 bases lay in between. Germline CDR1 is DFQATT and CDR2 is SNEGSKA (reference sequence). The CDR3 consists of 11 residues. CDR3 nucleotide sequence: TGCAGTGCTCCCCAGAACACTGAAGCTTTCTTT. It translates to CSAPQNTEAFF.

This chain joins TRBV5-1 and TRBJ2-1, with TRBD2 matching 8 bases. Germline CDR1 is SGHRS and CDR2 is YFSETQ. This CDR3 region has 13 residues. The ends lost 6 bases at V and 3 bases at J; junction bases unmatched: 2. The CDR3 spells CASKTSVYNEQFF. CDR3 in DNA: TGCGCCAGCAAGACTAGCGTCTACAATGAGCAGTTCTTC.

The chain uses TRBV24-1 and TRBJ2-7; D possibly corresponds to TRBD2 (6 bases). Germline V gene lookup returns CDR1 KGHDR and CDR2 SFDVKD. The ends were cut back, 1 base at V and 4 bases at J, with 13 bases in the middle. CDR3 length: 15 residues. The CDR3 sequence: CATSDFGGGVYEQYF. The CDR3 nucleotides read TGTGCCACCAGTGATTTTGGGGGAGGTGTTTACGAGCAGTACTTC.

This clonotype is a singleton in its sample. The V gene is TRBV20-1, the J gene TRBJ1-2; D unresolved. This CDR3 is 15 amino acids long. V gave up 5 bases and J gave up 6 bases, with 22 bases separating them. Germline-derived CDR1 and CDR2 are DFQATT and SNEGSKA (reference sequence). CDR3 loop: CSAPSNLYGRDGYTF. The CDR3 DNA sequence: TGCAGTGCTCCGAGCAACCTTTATGGACGGGATGGCTACACCTTC.

This chain uses TRBV7-3 with TRBJ2-1, with D unresolved. Per the germline V gene, CDR1 is SGHTA and CDR2 is FQGTGA. The length of the CDR3 is 13 residues. With 8 bases removed from V and 5 bases from J, the gap between germline ends came to 13 bases. The CDR3 nucleotides read TGTGCCAGCTCCCGAGGAGTCGACAATGAGCAGTTCTTC. It yields the protein CASSRGVDNEQFF.

This clonotype was seen at least ten times. The V call is TRBV6-5, the J call TRBJ2-5; possible D gene TRBD1, 6 bases. The germline gives CDR1 MNHEY, CDR2 SVGAGI. Trimming cost V 4 bases and J 4 bases, with 13 bases left between them. The CDR3 totals 14 residues. Here the CDR3 DNA reads TGTGCCAGCAGTTTAAACAGGGCCGGAGAGACCCAGTACTTC. Residues: CASSLNRAGETQYF.

This clonotype was counted many times. This rearrangement joins TRBV7-9 to TRBJ2-5; D is perhaps TRBD2 (5 bases). Germline CDR1 SEHNR, CDR2 FQNEAQ (reference sequence). V was clipped by 3 bases and J by 6 bases, with 29 bases between them. The CDR3 has 19 amino acids. The CDR3 region is CASSLGTLTTSILGKTQYF. Here the CDR3 DNA reads TGTGCCAGCAGCTTGGGAACCCTTACAACATCTATTCTCGGGAAGACCCAGTACTTC.